A single sample gave rise to the 12 T cell receptor beta chains below, sequenced in a study of cytomegalovirus exposure and HLA in healthy donors. PCR involved 60 Vbeta and 13 Jbeta primers. TCRdb's table, derived via immunoSEQ multiplex PCR, lists solely in-frame clones and lacks some. The table lists approximately 130,000 clones, over 70% of them singletons. The sequenced sample consisted of PBMCs. The receptors shown here come from a woman aged 40 to 50 in good health and CMV-seronegative.

This CDR3 is CASIRAGAPTDTQYF. Written as DNA, the CDR3 is TGTGCCAGCATTAGGGCGGGGGCCCCCACAGATACGCAGTATTTT. This chain joins TRBV2 and TRBJ2-3, with D maybe TRBD2 (7 bases). Germline assignment: CDR1 SNHLY and CDR2 FYNNEI. The V end was cut by 7 bases, the J end by 2 bases, with 16 bases between. There are 15 residues in the CDR3.

The chain joins TRBV7-2 to TRBJ2-1; D ambiguous. Germline loops: CDR1 SGHTA, CDR2 FQGNSA. V lost 5 bases to trimming and J lost 5 bases, with 16 bases between them. The CDR3 extends over 15 amino acids. CDR3: CASSPQPVTNNEQFF. CDR3 bases: TGTGCCAGCAGCCCCCAACCAGTAACCAACAATGAGCAGTTCTTC.

This clone appeared a few times. The chain is built from TRBV27 and TRBJ1-1; D is ambiguous. V lost 6 bases to trimming and J lost 3 bases, with 11 bases between them. CDR1 and CDR2 from the germline V gene are MNHEY and SMNVEV (reference sequence). The CDR3 runs 13 residues. The CDR3, as DNA: TGTGCCAGCAGCCCCATCGGAGACACTGAAGCTTTCTTT. This translates into CASSPIGDTEAFF.

The V call is TRBV5-4, the J call TRBJ2-2, with 9 bases that match TRBD1. CDR3 length equals 15 residues. Germline CDR1 SGHNT, CDR2 YYREEE (reference sequence). V lost 4 bases to trimming and J lost 7 bases; unmatched junction nucleotides: 8. CDR3 DNA: TGTGCCAGCAGCCCCGGGACAGGGCAAATCGGGGAGCTGTTTTTT. The encoded protein is CASSPGTGQIGELFF.

The rearrangement links TRBV27 to TRBJ1-2, with D perhaps TRBD1 (5 bases). This CDR3 has 13 residues. The V and J ends lost 2 bases and 7 bases respectively, with 11 bases between them. Per the germline V gene, CDR1 is MNHEY and CDR2 is SMNVEV (reference sequence). The CDR3: CASSLRGRGGYTF. The CDR3 DNA reads as TGTGCCAGCAGTTTAAGGGGAAGAGGTGGCTACACCTTC.

Comment on this clone: Other DNA sequences of this sample code for an identical CDR3. The chain couples TRBV25-1 to TRBJ2-2; no clear D. Trimming stripped 6 bases from V and 4 bases from J, with 9 bases between. The CDR3 length is 13 residues. Germline V gene sequence: CDR1 MGHDK, CDR2 SYGVNS. The CDR3 DNA reads TGTGCCAGCAGCGAGAGATTCACCGGGGAGCTGTTTTTT. Amino acid sequence: CASSERFTGELFF.

The chain recombines TRBV29-1 with TRBJ1-2, with a tentative D call TRBD1 (6 bases). Germline-derived CDR1 and CDR2 are SQVTM and ANQGSEA. V gave up 6 bases and J gave up 2 bases, with 13 bases separating them. The CDR3 totals 13 residues. The CDR3 here is CSVDRSDNYGYTF. The CDR3, as DNA: TGCAGCGTCGACAGGTCGGACAACTATGGCTACACCTTC.

The chain employs TRBV4-1 and TRBJ1-2; D gene unclear. Per germline, CDR1 MGHRA and CDR2 YSYEKL. This CDR3 has 14 amino acids. The V end lost 0 bases, the J end lost 13 bases, and 18 bases lay between the germline ends. The CDR3 is CASSQDPSSGSSTF. The CDR3 DNA reads TGCGCCAGCAGCCAAGACCCTTCGTCCGGTTCCTCCACCTTC.

This clone was recorded only once. This chain's CDR3 is CASSLAEKPQHF. DNA of the CDR3: TGTGCCAGCAGCTTGGCCGAAAAGCCCCAGCATTTT. V is TRBV2 and J is TRBJ1-5; D remains unclear. Trimming shortened V by 6 bases and J by 8 bases, and 11 bases separated the two germline ends. In germline, CDR1 is SNHLY, CDR2 FYNNEI. There are 12 residues in the CDR3.

The CDR3 loop is CASSSKTGNYGYTF. The CDR3 DNA reads TGTGCCAGCAGCTCTAAGACAGGAAACTATGGCTACACCTTC. This rearrangement joins TRBV28 to TRBJ1-2; a weak D match, TRBD1 (6 bases). Trimming took 6 bases from V and 2 from J, leaving 13 bases between them. The CDR3 contains 14 residues. In germline, CDR1 is MDHEN, CDR2 SYDVKM.

For the CDR3, the DNA is TGTGCCAACACCACTAACAGGGGGCGAACTGAAGCTTTCTTT. As protein: CANTTNRGRTEAFF. The chain combines TRBV28 with TRBJ1-1; TRBD1 matches 9 bases. The CDR3 has 14 residues. V lost 10 bases, J lost 5 bases, and 11 bases stayed unmatched. Germline assignment: CDR1 MDHEN and CDR2 SYDVKM.

The CDR3 nucleotides read TGTGCCAGCAGTTTGATTCCGGGAGGTGGGACTGAAGCTTTCTTT. This encodes CASSLIPGGGTEAFF. The chain combines TRBV28 with TRBJ1-1; no reliable D call. The CDR3 contains 15 residues. Trimming took off 3 bases at V and 5 bases at J, with 16 bases between the two ends. CDR1 MDHEN and CDR2 SYDVKM come from the germline V gene.